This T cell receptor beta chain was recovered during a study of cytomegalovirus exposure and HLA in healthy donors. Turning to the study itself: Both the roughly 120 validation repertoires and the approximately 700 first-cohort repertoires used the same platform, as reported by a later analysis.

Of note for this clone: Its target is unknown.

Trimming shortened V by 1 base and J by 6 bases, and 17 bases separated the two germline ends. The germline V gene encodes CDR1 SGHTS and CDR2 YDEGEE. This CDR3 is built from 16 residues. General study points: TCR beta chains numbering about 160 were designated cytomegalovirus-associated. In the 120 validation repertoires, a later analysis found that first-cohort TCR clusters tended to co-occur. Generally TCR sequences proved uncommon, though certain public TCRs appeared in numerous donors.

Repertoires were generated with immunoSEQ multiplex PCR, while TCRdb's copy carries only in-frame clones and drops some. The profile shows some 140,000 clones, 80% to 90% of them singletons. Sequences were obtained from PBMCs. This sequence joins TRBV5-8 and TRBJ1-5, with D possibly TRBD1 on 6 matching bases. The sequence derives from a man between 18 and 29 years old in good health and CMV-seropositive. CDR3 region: CASSLRGRGTIQPQHF. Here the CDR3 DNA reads TGTGCCAGCAGCTTGAGAGGCAGGGGCACAATTCAGCCCCAGCATTTT.